One sample yielded the 15 T cell receptor beta chains listed below, sequenced in a study of T cells after yellow fever vaccination. MiXCR was run by TCRdb on the 5' RACE reads, yielding one entry per CDR3 protein. The table includes more than 350,000 distinct CDR3 sequences, under 14% detected once. The sample consisted of PBMCs, taken on the day of the first yellow fever vaccination. The receptor set was obtained from a man between 18 and 29 years old who received the YFV17D yellow fever vaccine.

This clonotype was detected only a few times. V is TRBV19 and J is TRBJ1-1; D unresolved. The CDR3 is 13 residues long. The germline gives CDR1 LNHDA, CDR2 SQIVND (reference sequence). V was shortened by 8 bases and J by 1 base, with 11 bases between the two germline ends. In DNA, the CDR3 is TGTGCCAGTGCAGACGGCGGGAACACTGAAGCTTTCTTT. Its translation: CASADGGNTEAFF.

This clonotype has just a few counts. The chain couples TRBV4-1 to TRBJ1-6, with 7 positions matching TRBD1. V was pared by 1 base and J by 3 bases, with 12 bases of the junction left unmatched. Looked up from germline, CDR1 is MGHRA and CDR2 is YSYEKL. The CDR3 has 19 amino acids. The CDR3 coding sequence is TGCGCCAGCAGCCAAGTACAGGGGAAGGGTGGTTTCTATAATTCACCCCTCCACTTT. As protein: CASSQVQGKGGFYNSPLHF.

The genes are TRBV23-1 and TRBJ2-1; D gene ambiguous. TRBV23-1 qualifies as an ORF whose function is uncertain. V was clipped by 11 bases and J by 5 bases, with 16 bases between them. The CDR3 sequence is 13 residues long. In DNA form, the CDR3 reads TGCGCCCAGCCTAACCCGGACCACAATGAGCAGTTCTTC. Its protein is CAQPNPDHNEQFF.

The genes are TRBV5-1 and TRBJ2-7, with D perhaps matching TRBD1 (5 bases). V lost 2 bases, J lost 4 bases, and 7 bases lay in between. CDR3 length equals 12 residues. CDR1 is SGHRS and CDR2 is YFSETQ in the germline V gene. The CDR3 bases are TGCGCCAGCAGCTTTAGACAGTACGAGCAGTACTTC. This translates into CASSFRQYEQYF.

Many counts were recorded for this clonotype. The chain is built from TRBV2 and TRBJ1-1, with D unresolved. V was clipped by 4 bases and J by 1 base, with 13 bases between them. The germline CDR1 and CDR2 sequences are SNHLY and FYNNEI. This CDR3 comprises 15 residues. The CDR3 nucleotides read TGTGCCAGCAGTGTACGAAAAGGAACGAACACTGAAGCTTTCTTT. It is translated as CASSVRKGTNTEAFF. Looking up the rest from reference TRBV2 and TRBJ1-1 gives the full variable domain: EPEVTQTPSHQVTQMGQEVILRCVPISNHLYFYWYRQILGQKVEFLVSFYNNEISEKSEIFDDQFSVERPDGSNFTLKIRSTKLEDSAMYFCASSVRKGTNTEAFFGQGTRLTVV.

The V gene is TRBV6-1, the J gene TRBJ2-1; 7 bases align to TRBD1. The germline gives CDR1 MNHNS, CDR2 SASEGT. V gave up 6 bases and J gave up 5 bases; unmatched junction bases: 7. CDR3 length equals 14 residues. Here the CDR3 DNA reads TGTGCCAGCAGGGGGACAGTAAGTAACAATGAGCAGTTCTTC. Translated: CASRGTVSNNEQFF.

Many counts were recorded for this clonotype. This chain connects TRBV2 to TRBJ1-5, with a tentative D call TRBD1 (6 bases). The CDR3 spans 14 residues. V dropped 5 bases and J dropped 6 bases, with 14 bases sitting between them. Germline V CDR1 and CDR2: SNHLY, FYNNEI. This chain's CDR3 is CASSPTGRGQPQHF. The CDR3 DNA is TGTGCCAGCAGTCCAACAGGGAGGGGTCAGCCCCAGCATTTT.

The V call is TRBV6-5, the J call TRBJ1-5; no definite D call. The V and J ends lost 2 bases and 0 bases respectively, with 11 bases between them. The CDR3 runs 16 residues. Per germline, CDR1 MNHEY and CDR2 SVGAGI. The CDR3 region is CASSYVSETSNQPQHF. CDR3 in DNA: TGTGCCAGCAGTTACGTTTCAGAAACTAGCAATCAGCCCCAGCATTTT.

This clonotype was counted many times. The chain employs TRBV12-3 or TRBV12-4 and TRBJ2-7, with 11 bases matching TRBD2. Trimming removed 7 bases from V and 2 bases from J; junction bases left unmatched: 7. This CDR3 spans 15 amino acids. The CDR3: CASTPGLADAYEQYF. As DNA, the CDR3 is TGTGCCAGCACCCCGGGACTAGCGGATGCCTACGAGCAGTACTTC.

The rearrangement joins TRBV5-1 to TRBJ2-7; 7 bases fit TRBD1. The CDR3 has 14 residues. CDR1 is SGHRS and CDR2 is YFSETQ in the germline V gene. The trim removed 4 bases at V and 3 bases at J, leaving 7 bases unmatched. The CDR3 protein is CASSLDRNNYEQYF. CDR3 nucleotides: TGCGCCAGCAGCCTGGACAGGAATAACTACGAGCAGTACTTC. Filled out from reference TRBV5-1 and TRBJ2-7, the complete variable domain reads KAGVTQTPRYLIKTRGQQVTLSCSPISGHRSVSWYQQTPGQGLQFLFEYFSETQRNKGNFPGRFSGRQFSNSRSEMNVSTLELGDSALYLCASSLDRNNYEQYFGPGTRLTVT.

The chain has TRBV18 and TRBJ1-6; no clear D gene. This CDR3 comprises 16 residues. The germline V and J ends were trimmed by 0 bases and 9 bases, with 15 bases remaining between them. CDR1 KGHSH and CDR2 LQKENI come from the germline V gene. CDR3 coding DNA: TGTGCCAGCTCACCACCACCTCGGGGTTTCAGTTCACCCCTCCACTTT. The encoded protein is CASSPPPRGFSSPLHF.

J is TRBJ2-1 and V is TRBV2; 11 positions match TRBD1. CDR1 and CDR2 (germline): SNHLY, FYNNEI. The junction had 10 bases not matched to a gene; V was cut back by 3 bases and J by 9 bases. CDR3 length: 16 amino acids. As DNA, the CDR3 is TGTGCCAGCAGTGAGTCTATGGACAGGGGGCGGTGTGAGCAGTTCTTC. Amino acids: CASSESMDRGRCEQFF.

The chain employs TRBV5-1 and TRBJ2-1; 7 bases are a match to TRBD2. The CDR3 is made up of 14 amino acids. Germline CDR1 and CDR2: SGHRS and YFSETQ. V dropped 4 bases and J dropped 4; count of bases not matched to a gene: 5. CDR3 bases: TGCGCCAGCAGCCCCCGGGACTATTACAATGAGCAGTTCTTC. It specifies CASSPRDYYNEQFF.

This rearrangement joins TRBV19 to TRBJ2-3, with TRBD1 matching 10 bases. After removal of 0 bases from V and 5 bases from J, the junction contained 8 bases not matched to a gene. Germline-derived CDR1 and CDR2 are LNHDA and SQIVND (reference sequence). The CDR3 covers 17 residues. Here the CDR3 DNA reads TGTGCCAGTAGTATAGATATCCGGGACAGGGGCATAGATACGCAGTATTTT. It codes for CASSIDIRDRGIDTQYF.

This clonotype was recorded at least ten times. This chain connects TRBV12-3 or TRBV12-4 to TRBJ2-5; 7 bases are a match to TRBD1. This CDR3 comprises 15 residues. V trimming: 6 bases; J trimming: 5 bases; junction bases outside the gene matches: 12. This CDR3 reads CASSQVQGRTETQYF. The CDR3 DNA is TGTGCCAGCAGCCAGGTACAGGGGCGAACGGAGACCCAGTACTTC.